This TCR beta chain was retrieved from a study of blood T cell repertoires in COVID-19. Whole-study context: Sources were T cells, B-cell-depleted T cells, or PBMCs; the material itself was cDNA or gDNA.

Under the authors' procedure: Counts of nucleated cells, estimated from reference gene primer amplification, were obtained. Profiled with immunoSEQ multiplex PCR; TCRdb holds only in-frame clones, not every one. V and J calls plus clone size are reproduced from that table; the DNA served to infer D and trimming. The profile shows around 200,000 clones, around 87% of them singletons. CDR1 and CDR2 (germline): SQVTM, ANQGSEA. Trimming shortened V by 2 bases and J by 3 bases, and 4 bases separated the two germline ends. The CDR3 has 11 amino acids. The source of this sequence is a man aged 55 to 69 who had recovered from COVID-19. The chain links TRBV29-1 to TRBJ1-2; D is undetermined. The source material was peripheral blood. This chain's CDR3 is CSVEQYYGYTF. DNA for the CDR3: TGCAGCGTTGAACAGTACTATGGCTACACCTTC.